This T cell receptor beta chain stems from a study of cytomegalovirus exposure and HLA in healthy donors (dated by TCRdb to 2015 to 2018). Turning to the overall study: According to an earlier analysis of several hundred of the donors, some 180 million T cells yielded 100 million or so unique TCR beta sequences and roughly 280 Gb of sequence data. An early release that covered around 590 HLA-typed donors contained about 290 gigabases of sequencing data and around 80 million unique TCR sequences. The genetic ancestry cluster associated with self-reported Caucasian donors included 81% of the roughly 380 genotyped donors. The study aimed to test whether signatures of past pathogen exposure could be identified by cataloging public T cell receptors. The T cell repertoires of several hundred subjects were profiled by immunosequencing and related to cytomegalovirus serostatus. Besides the first cohort of roughly 640 subjects, a separate validation cohort made up of 120 different subjects was used. To predict cytomegalovirus infection status, the study combined high-throughput TCR immunosequencing, statistical association of individual TCRs with disease status, and machine learning. A later analysis re-examined previously published TCR beta repertoires from around 670 donors and added high-resolution HLA genotyping to investigate patterns of TCR occurrence. The later analysis used no new phenotypic data to find candidate immune exposures, relying instead on TCR beta sequences and their occurrence across donors. An earlier analysis of several hundred of the donors applied high-throughput TCR beta sequencing to assess whether each TCR beta V gene segment acted as functional or pseudogenic. Donor age, sex, ethnicity and CMV serostatus were collected together with the repertoire data. A later genetic analysis took genome-wide SNP genotypes for about 65% of the roughly 670 donors and used that subset as a discovery cohort. Every discovery cohort repertoire had been produced on one sequencing platform. HLA typing covered class I and class II loci at four-digit resolution. Typing coverage varied by locus: about 629-630 donors for A, B, C, DRB1 and DQB1; approximately 520 for DQA1; around 570 for DPA1; some 470 for DPB1. Five DR-DQ haplotypes were handled as single units for association and clustering, since linkage in the cohort was strong. Among under 450 genotyped donors of the cohort, an average of approximately 250,000 unique TCR beta nucleotide sequences were sequenced per donor, about a sixth of them non-productive. Study-level results and caveats: In both the original and validation cohorts, the classifier was reported to diagnose cytomegalovirus status with high specificity and sensitivity. A later analysis associated 17,000 or so TCR beta sequences with specific HLA alleles at a false discovery rate of 0.05. Some IMGT-functional V segments, including TRBV6-2 and TRBV6-3, could not be distinguished by the 87-base-pair reads and were therefore excluded. The earlier analysis of about 600 of the donors excluded roughly 17 rarely observed V segments, including chromosome 9 orphons, because counts were too low. HLA typing was unavailable for some donors at each locus, so association tests used only the typed subset. Several of the top co-occurrence clusters appeared to be linked to parvovirus B19, influenza, CMV and Epstein-Barr virus, according to a later analysis. Broadly in line with IMGT annotations, most TCR beta V segments showed up in productive rearrangements about 87% or about 30% of the time in an earlier analysis of several hundred of the donors. Only TCR beta chains were sequenced in this cohort, and the absence of alpha or paired-chain data limited detectable features. Sequencing depth was assumed to be roughly uniform across donors in the presence/absence analyses, though that assumption may not hold. Three of the identified cytomegalovirus-associated TCR beta chains were confirmed in vitro to be specific for cytomegalovirus antigens. For the cohort, immune exposure information was limited to CMV serostatus. A total of roughly 160 TCR beta chains were listed by the study as associated with cytomegalovirus. In a later analysis, HLA-associated TCR beta chains were found to be more clonally expanded and to have lower generation probabilities than equally common non-associated chains. According to a later analysis, most CMV-associated TCR beta chains appeared to be HLA-restricted, and the HLA associations seemed to be driven largely by CMV exposure. According to a later analysis, TCR association rates differed among HLA loci, with DRB1 alleles showing the most associated TCRs and HLA-C alleles showing the fewest. The sequencing pipeline was judged likely to have produced a cluster of highly shared sequence variants as a technical artifact. While some public TCRs were present in many individuals, most TCR sequences turned up only very rarely across donors. V-gene and J-gene trimming of TCR beta chains was associated with a missense DCLRE1C variant in a later genetic analysis, and the association was replicated in an independent cohort. A further reported finding was that TCR beta sequences accurately predicted the HLA-A and HLA-B alleles for most subjects in the first cohort. Linkage disequilibrium might explain the correlated functional status among segregating V segments, but an unknown experimental factor could not be ruled out. According to the authors, the approach could potentially be generalized to other disease states and immunological phenotypes. Assigning TCR associations to individual alleles was difficult when HLA alleles, especially DR and DQ, strongly co-occurred. According to a later genetic analysis, donors in an Asian-associated ancestry cluster had fewer N-insertions in productive TCRs than the approximately 630-donor mean.

From the cysteine through the phenylalanine, the CDR3 covers 11 amino acids. Only the CDR3 DNA stays, 33 bases, in frame from base 1. Based on the germline V gene (reference sequence), the CDR1 and CDR2 sequences are DFQATT and SNEGSKA. V loses 5 bases of germline sequence and J loses 7 bases, and the interval between the two ends is 11 bases. Libraries were constructed by the immunoSEQ multiplex PCR assay. A mixture of 60 forward primers for TCR Vbeta segments and 13 reverse primers for TCR Jbeta segments was used in the multiplex PCR. Amplification of the CDR3 region of rearranged TCR beta genes was performed with a multiplex PCR assay on genomic DNA. The amplified TCR beta libraries were sequenced on the Illumina HiSeq System as 87-base-pair reads. Per the source publication's procedure: A later analysis tallied around 80 million unique TCR beta chains across the approximately 670 repertoires, and 10 million to 11 million of those chains were shared by two or more donors. A nearest-neighbor algorithm error-corrected the raw reads and collapsed the reads into unique sequences, merging closely related sequences to remove PCR and sequencing errors. CDR3 sequences were aligned to IMGT reference sequences to assign V, D and J gene segments. For a sequence to be retained, a match of at least six nucleotides was required to both a V gene segment and a J gene segment. A rearrangement was called productive if the CDR3 had no stop codons and remained in frame with V and J, and every other rearrangement was called non-productive. Following IMGT convention, CDR3 was defined as the stretch from the second conserved V-encoded cysteine to the conserved J-encoded phenylalanine. In an earlier analysis of 587 of the donors, sequences lacking an unambiguous match to a single V gene segment were excluded. In an earlier analysis of some 590 of the donors, a V segment was called functional when productive rearrangements were above 56.7%, and segregating when the standard deviation between donors exceeded 5%. A statistical classification framework was built for diagnosing cytomegalovirus status from the catalog of TCR beta chain sequences. In a later analysis, TCR nucleotide sequences were compared against IMGT/GENE-DB human TR gene sequences so that V and J genes could be assigned. The TCRdist pipeline was used in a later analysis to assign CDR3 sequences and most-parsimonious VDJ recombination scenarios. In a later analysis, every TCR beta chain was defined by the combination of its CDR3 amino acid sequence and its V-gene family, and reads without a unique V-gene family were dropped. As a way to deal with suspected cross-contamination and a sequencing artifact, a later analysis dropped 640 or so nucleotide sequences that were highly shared and had low generation probability. A later analysis calculated a clonal expansion index for each public chain from normalized within-repertoire ranks of inferred template counts. Generation probabilities in a later analysis came from a VDJ recombination model fitted to out-of-frame rearrangements, and those results were checked against IGoR. A later analysis scored TCR-TCR, TCR-HLA and TCR-CMV co-occurrence with hypergeometric tests, applying a repertoire-size bias correction to TCR pairs. A later analysis estimated false discovery rates by permuting HLA or CMV assignments 20 times. In a later analysis, co-occurring TCRs were grouped using DBSCAN, with TCRdist sequence similarity added in when clustering inside HLA-allele-positive subsets. Repertoires with fewer than 30,000 or more than 120,000 public chains were left out of co-occurrence clustering, as were five repertoires with anomalous nucleotide sharing. This immuneACCESS table, as held by TCRdb, lists in-frame sequences with V and J called but not all clones. Of the missing ones, under half trace to an unresolved V gene in checked studies; the others have no known cause. For V, J and clone size, that table is used; D and trimming come from the DNA. This specimen's table enumerates about 46,000 clones. About 1.1% of the sample lies in the top ten.

The cohort comprised 670 or so healthy bone marrow donors. At the time of sampling, every cohort member was nominally healthy, though immune exposures that went unrecorded were likely present. The donor was CMV seronegative and belonged to the group of 352 seronegative cohort members. A peripheral blood sample was provided by each donor, and peripheral blood mononuclear cells were used for TCR beta sequencing. The Qiagen DNeasy Blood Extraction Kit was used to extract genomic DNA from the blood cell samples. Concerning this clone itself: Its antigen is currently not known.

The sequence was collected from a woman in her 40s in good health and CMV-seronegative. Sequenced material: PBMCs. The chain is encoded by TRBV20-1 joined to TRBJ1-2, with the D gene uncertain. The sequenced DNA is TGCAGTGCTTTTTATAGTGGTGGCTACACCTTC. Translated, it reads CSAFYSGGYTF.